This T cell receptor (beta chain) was sequenced during a study of T cell repertoires in cytomegalovirus infection (dated by TCRdb to the late 2010s). Regarding the study in general: The HLA type of each donor mattered for the analysis, because public TCR beta signatures pointed to carriage of CMV infection along with the matching HLA type. What the authors observed across the whole study: In both this cohort and an independent cohort of a few hundred donors, the cumulative frequency of public TCR beta family members distinguished carriers of CMV infection plus the relevant HLA type. The ex vivo response was dominated by HLA-C-restricted CMV-specific TCR beta clonotypes, and the single most frequent clonotype in two of eight donors was supplied by these HLA-C-restricted clonotypes.

The sequencer was an Illumina HiSeq 1500. Clones were called with MiXCR by TCRdb after fastp trimmed the public reads at Q25, and only in-frame beta chains were retained. Merged by CDR3 protein, the rows form single entries marked with the most common genes and DNA. The sample contains about 530,000 distinct CDR3 sequences, around 27% of them found a single time. The ten largest clones capture under 15% of the sample. The germline V gene provides CDR1 MGHDK and CDR2 SYGVNS. The CDR3 runs 16 residues from the cysteine to the phenylalanine. Only CDR3 DNA remains: 48 bases, in frame from the first base. V and J are truncated by 2 bases and 0 bases respectively, leaving an intervening sequence of 10 bases. About this clonotype itself: This receptor's antigen is unknown. Within one base of it there is no much larger clone, and no base qualities were kept.

This clonotype originated in a human donor in good health (CMV status not recorded). Some clones in this sample may be carry-over from other donors' samples. The chain is encoded by TRBV25-1 joined to TRBJ2-2, with the D gene call left open. The sequencing sample was made of PBMCs. For the CDR3, the sequence is CASSEGLTTNTGELFF. The sequence in DNA is TGTGCCAGCAGTGAAGGTCTGACAACGAACACCGGGGAGCTGTTTTTT.